This TCR beta chain was found in a study of T cell changes during pregnancy in multiple sclerosis. The assay was immunoSEQ multiplex PCR, and TCRdb's table has in-frame clones only and misses some. This sample carries more than 85,000 clones, about 94% of them seen once, and the ten largest clones take less than 1.5%. V lost 5 bases and J lost 3, with 14 bases in between. From germline, CDR1 is SEHNR and CDR2 FQNEAQ (reference sequence). The CDR3 loop spans 14 amino acids. The input for sequencing was peripheral blood, taken in the third trimester of pregnancy. The sequence came from a female donor in good health, enrolled as a control in a pregnancy study. V usage is TRBV7-9 and J usage is TRBJ2-7; possible D gene TRBD1, 6 bases. The CDR3 is CASSPRQDFYEQYF. In DNA form, the CDR3 reads TGTGCCAGCAGCCCAAGACAGGACTTCTACGAGCAGTACTTC.